The clone carrying this TCR beta chain was found a few times. The data were obtained in a study of blood T cells in healthy people across ages. Study information: Template switching retrieved approximately one barcoded beta molecule for each two T cells.

The second PCR ran roughly 7 to 12 cycles with a sample-barcoded 5' primer and J-beta primers. Per sample, CDR3-containing paired-end reads numbered at least 2.5 million. TCRdb passed the 5' RACE reads through MiXCR, listing each CDR3 protein once. Of more than 650,000 distinct CDR3 sequences detected, 22% appear once; the ten largest clones hold under 25%. Sequencing was carried out using blood. The source is a man between 65 and 85 years old in good health.

CDR3 nucleotides: TGTGCCAGCAGCGTGGGGACAGTCGTGACTGAAGCTTTCTTT. Encoded protein: CASSVGTVVTEAFF. This chain uses TRBV7-2 with TRBJ1-1; 7 bases are a match to TRBD1. The ends lost 5 bases at V and 5 bases at J; junction bases unmatched: 8. Germline CDR1 SGHTA, CDR2 FQGNSA. This CDR3 region has 14 residues.